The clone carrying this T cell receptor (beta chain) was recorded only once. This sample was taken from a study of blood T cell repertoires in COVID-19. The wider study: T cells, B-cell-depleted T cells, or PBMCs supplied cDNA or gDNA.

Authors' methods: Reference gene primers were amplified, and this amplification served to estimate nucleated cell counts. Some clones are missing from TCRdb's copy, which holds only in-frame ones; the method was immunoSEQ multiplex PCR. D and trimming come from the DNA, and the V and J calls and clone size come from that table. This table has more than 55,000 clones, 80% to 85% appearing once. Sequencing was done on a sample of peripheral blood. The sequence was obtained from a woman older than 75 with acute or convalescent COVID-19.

CDR3 sequence reads: CASSLRVAGGTDTQYF. For the CDR3, the DNA is TGCGCCAGCAGCTTGAGGGTAGCGGGGGGCACAGATACGCAGTATTTT. The chain links TRBV5-1 to TRBJ2-3, with TRBD2 identical over 9 bases. The CDR3 totals 16 residues. CDR1 SGHRS and CDR2 YFSETQ come from the germline V gene. J was trimmed by 1 base and V by 1 base; bases with no gene match: 4.